This T cell receptor (beta chain) was found in a study of T cell clones after liver transplantation. General observations from the study: Graft donor-reactive T cells may have migrated into the graft rather than being deleted.

Sorting of unstimulated PBMCs yielded separate CD3+CD4+ and CD3+CD8+ fractions. This table comes from immunoSEQ multiplex PCR, and its TCRdb copy is limited to in-frame clones, with some not included. The repertoire includes approximately 50,000 clones, roughly 74% of them detected once, and 9.5% to 10% sits in the top ten. On this clone itself: Its antigen is as yet unknown.

Specimen: CD4+ T cells from blood, collected 54 months after liver transplant. The receptor was isolated from a human patient who received a liver transplant. Some T cells may be supplied by the graft donor.

CDR3 coding DNA: TGTGCCAGCAGTAAAATATCTAGCAATCAGCCCCAGCATTTT. This codes for CASSKISSNQPQHF. The chain employs TRBV6-1 and TRBJ1-5, with unresolved D. Trimming cost V 5 bases and J 0 bases, with 8 bases left between them. Germline values: CDR1 MNHNS, CDR2 SASEGT. This CDR3 region has 14 residues.